The 20 T cell receptor beta chains in this list originate from one sample, sequenced in a study of blood T cell repertoires in COVID-19. Using immunoSEQ multiplex PCR, the repertoire was profiled, and TCRdb retains in-frame clones only, with some absent. In the table there are around 200,000 clones, about 85% of which are singletons. The sequencing input was peripheral blood. All receptors derive from a woman over 75 with acute or convalescent COVID-19.

The chain recombines TRBV27 with TRBJ1-2; no reliable D call. Deletions cut 4 bases from V and 3 bases from J, with 15 bases between. This CDR3 spans 15 amino acids. CDR1 and CDR2 from the germline V gene are MNHEY and SMNVEV (reference sequence). The chain's CDR3 is CASSSPSLGDYGYTF. The CDR3 DNA sequence: TGTGCCAGCAGTTCCCCTTCCCTCGGAGACTATGGCTACACCTTC.

CDR3 coding DNA: TGTGCCATCAGTGAGTCTGGACTAGCGGCCTACAATGAGCAGTTCTTC. This sequence encodes CAISESGLAAYNEQFF. The chain links TRBV10-3 to TRBJ2-1; 10 nucleotides match TRBD2. Germline V gene lookup returns CDR1 ENHRY and CDR2 SYGVKD. Trimming took 0 bases from V and 2 from J; bases not matched to a gene: 1. The CDR3 spans 16 residues.

The V call is TRBV19, the J call TRBJ2-2; 8 positions agree with TRBD2. The V gene's germline CDR1 is LNHDA and CDR2 SQIVND (reference sequence). With 7 bases clipped from V and 6 bases from J, the junction kept 7 bases outside the gene matches. This CDR3 contains 14 residues. The CDR3 is CASNLGRGSGELFF. The CDR3 DNA reads as TGTGCCAGTAACCTCGGGAGGGGATCCGGGGAGCTGTTTTTT.

V usage is TRBV7-9 and J usage is TRBJ2-7; TRBD1 matches at 8 bases. The CDR3 extends over 16 amino acids. Germline V gene sequence: CDR1 SEHNR, CDR2 FQNEAQ (reference sequence). Trimming at V came to 4 bases and at J to 0 bases, leaving 8 bases not matched to a gene. This CDR3 reads CASSSRTGPLSYEQYF. The DNA of the CDR3 is TGTGCCAGCAGCTCCCGGACAGGGCCCCTCTCCTACGAGCAGTACTTC.

The rearrangement joins TRBV27 to TRBJ1-1; D not certain. CDR3 length: 13 amino acids. V was clipped by 2 bases and J by 1 base, with 5 bases between them. Germline lookup yields CDR1 MNHEY and CDR2 SMNVEV (reference sequence). The CDR3: CASSLGGNTEAFF. Here the CDR3 DNA reads TGTGCCAGCAGTTTAGGCGGGAACACTGAAGCTTTCTTT.

The chain uses TRBV30 and TRBJ2-7; 12 bases fit TRBD2. Per germline, CDR1 GTSNPN and CDR2 SVGIG (reference sequence). V was pared by 5 bases and J by 2 bases, with 7 bases of the junction left unmatched. This CDR3 spans 15 amino acids. The CDR3 loop is CAWGPGLAGPYEQYF. CDR3 nucleotides: TGTGCCTGGGGGCCAGGACTAGCGGGACCCTACGAGCAGTACTTC.

V and J are TRBV3-1 (or the pseudogene TRBV3-2) and TRBJ1-1; D gene uncertain. With 1 base removed from V and 4 bases from J, the gap between germline ends came to 10 bases. CDR1 and CDR2 (germline): LGHDT, YNNKEL (reference sequence). The length of the CDR3 is 14 residues. The CDR3 coding sequence is TGTGCCAGCAGCCAAGTTCTGTTCGGCACTGAAGCTTTCTTT. Its translation is CASSQVLFGTEAFF.

The chain employs TRBV5-1 and TRBJ1-3, with unresolved D. V lost 4 bases to trimming and J lost 0 bases, with 14 bases between them. This CDR3 contains 16 residues. CDR1 is SGHRS and CDR2 is YFSETQ in the germline V gene. The CDR3 coding sequence is TGCGCCAGCAGCCTTACCCTGGCAGTCTCTGGAAACACCATATATTTT. Translation gives CASSLTLAVSGNTIYF. Full variable domain (remainder filled in from reference TRBV5-1 and TRBJ1-3): KAGVTQTPRYLIKTRGQQVTLSCSPISGHRSVSWYQQTPGQGLQFLFEYFSETQRNKGNFPGRFSGRQFSNSRSEMNVSTLELGDSALYLCASSLTLAVSGNTIYFGEGSWLTVV.

The J gene is TRBJ1-5, the V gene TRBV10-3; 8 nucleotides agree with TRBD1. CDR3 size: 14 residues. From germline, CDR1 is ENHRY and CDR2 SYGVKD. With V trimmed by 6 bases and J by 5 bases, 6 bases remained unmatched. CDR3 region: CAIRMDRADQPQHF. CDR3 in DNA: TGTGCCATCAGAATGGACAGGGCAGATCAGCCCCAGCATTTT.

The V gene is TRBV19, the J gene TRBJ1-5, with no clear D. CDR1 is LNHDA, CDR2 SQIVND, per germline (reference sequence). This CDR3 has 16 amino acids. Deletions cut 4 bases from V and 2 bases from J, with 15 bases between. The CDR3 protein is CASSTRSSRGNQPQHF. In nucleotides, the CDR3 is TGTGCCAGTAGTACCCGCTCCAGTCGGGGCAATCAGCCCCAGCATTTT. Full variable domain (remainder filled in from reference TRBV19 and TRBJ1-5): DGGITQSPKYLFRKEGQNVTLSCEQNLNHDAMYWYRQDPGQGLRLIYYSQIVNDFQKGDIAEGYSVSREKKESFPLTVTSAQKNPTAFYLCASSTRSSRGNQPQHFGDGTRLSIL.

A few counts support this clone. The chain joins TRBV6-6 to TRBJ2-7; D possibly corresponds to TRBD2 (5 bases). Germline V gene sequence: CDR1 MNHNY, CDR2 SVGAGI (reference sequence). The V end was cut by 6 bases, the J end by 7 bases, with 19 bases between. The CDR3 has 14 residues. The chain's CDR3 is CASRGGGPSGEQYF. Here the CDR3 DNA reads TGTGCCAGCAGGGGCGGCGGGCCTTCTGGGGAGCAGTACTTC.

V is TRBV7-2 and J is TRBJ1-5, with a tentative D call TRBD1 (5 bases). CDR1 and CDR2 from the germline V gene are SGHTA and FQGNSA. V was pared by 2 bases and J by 7 bases, with 15 bases between. CDR3 length: 15 amino acids. CDR3 loop: CASSLMWGRGQPQHF. For the CDR3, the DNA is TGTGCCAGCAGCTTAATGTGGGGGAGGGGACAGCCCCAGCATTTT. Full variable domain (outside the CDR3, taken from reference TRBV7-2 and TRBJ1-5): GAGVSQSPSNKVTEKGKDVELRCDPISGHTALYWYRQSLGQGLEFLIYFQGNSAPDKSGLPSDRFSAERTGGSVSTLTIQRTQQEDSAVYLCASSLMWGRGQPQHFGDGTRLSIL.

This clone was recorded only once. The rearrangement uses TRBV5-1 and TRBJ2-3; D call uncertain. The CDR3 runs to 18 residues. CDR1 is SGHRS, CDR2 YFSETQ, per germline. Trimming removed 0 bases from V and 2 bases from J, with 19 bases in between. CDR3 amino acids: CASSLEPLGGLVTDTQYF. The CDR3 nucleotides are TGCGCCAGCAGCTTGGAACCTTTAGGCGGTTTGGTCACAGATACGCAGTATTTT.

This chain uses TRBV19 with TRBJ1-5; 8 nucleotides align to TRBD1. In germline, CDR1 is LNHDA, CDR2 SQIVND (reference sequence). There are 16 residues in the CDR3. V was pared by 7 bases and J by 7 bases, with 15 bases of the junction left unmatched. Here the CDR3 reads CASTPPPRGQEQPQHF. The CDR3 coding sequence is TGTGCCAGTACCCCTCCACCCAGGGGGCAGGAGCAGCCCCAGCATTTT.

CDR3 coding DNA: TGTGCCAGCAGCCCCGGACAGGGCGCTAATGAAAAACTGTTTTTT. Protein product: CASSPGQGANEKLFF. The J gene is TRBJ1-4, the V gene TRBV3-1 (or the pseudogene TRBV3-2), with 8 bases matching TRBD1. V was clipped by 4 bases and J by 3 bases; unmatched bases: 4. Germline CDR1 is LGHDT and CDR2 is YNNKEL (reference sequence). The CDR3 is 15 amino acids.

On this clone: The same CDR3 also results from other DNA sequences found in this sample. This sequence joins TRBV5-6 and TRBJ1-1; D unclear. The V gene's germline CDR1 is SGHDT and CDR2 YYEEEE. The CDR3 is 11 amino acids. V was shortened by 2 bases and J by 4 bases, with 3 bases between the two germline ends. The DNA for the CDR3 is TGTGCCAGCAGCTTTCGCACTGAAGCTTTCTTT. Its protein is CASSFRTEAFF.

The rearrangement joins TRBV5-6 to TRBJ2-1, with a tentative D call TRBD1 (5 bases). The CDR3 extends over 12 amino acids. Trimming took off 4 bases at V and 7 bases at J, with 9 bases between the two ends. CDR1 and CDR2 (germline): SGHDT, YYEEEE. Here the CDR3 DNA reads TGTGCCAGCAGCCCAGGGTGGAATGAGCAGTTCTTC. Translated: CASSPGWNEQFF.

The rearrangement uses TRBV19 and TRBJ1-1; D unclear. Germline V gene lookup returns CDR1 LNHDA and CDR2 SQIVND (reference sequence). The CDR3 sequence is 13 residues long. Deletions cut 3 bases from V and 0 bases from J, with 5 bases between. As DNA, the CDR3 is TGTGCCAGTAGTATTTACATGAACACTGAAGCTTTCTTT. This codes for CASSIYMNTEAFF.

This rearrangement joins TRBV3-1 (or the pseudogene TRBV3-2) to TRBJ1-3; 9 nucleotides align to TRBD1. CDR1 and CDR2 from the germline V gene are LGHDT and YNNKEL (reference sequence). The V gene end was trimmed by 1 base and the J gene end by 7 bases; junction bases not matched to a gene: 5. The CDR3 has 15 amino acids. CDR3 nucleotides: TGTGCCAGCAGCCAAGGTCCCGGGACAGGGAACACCATATATTTT. Its translation: CASSQGPGTGNTIYF.

The CDR3 loop reads CASCVGSGVADTQYF. The CDR3 region has the DNA TGTGCCAGCTGTGTTGGGTCGGGGGTCGCAGATACGCAGTATTTT. This chain links TRBV5-6 with TRBJ2-3; possible D gene TRBD2, 6 bases. This CDR3 has 15 amino acids. Germline CDR1 and CDR2: SGHDT and YYEEEE. V lost 7 bases to trimming and J lost 4 bases, with 19 bases between them. Full variable domain (rest looked up from reference TRBV5-6 and TRBJ2-3): DAGVTQSPTHLIKTRGQQVTLRCSPKSGHDTVSWYQQALGQGPQFIFQYYEEEERQRGNFPDRFSGHQFPNYSSELNVNALLLGDSALYLCASCVGSGVADTQYFGPGTRLTVL.